The present TCR beta chain was sequenced within a study of blood T cell repertoires in COVID-19. Across the whole study: Sources were T cells, B-cell-depleted T cells, or PBMCs; the material itself was cDNA or gDNA.

CDR3 size: 17 residues. V gave up 2 bases and J gave up 6 bases; unmatched junction bases: 12. Germline V gives CDR1 SGHRS, CDR2 YFSETQ. Authors' data handling: Reference gene primers were amplified, and this amplification served to estimate nucleated cell counts. Using immunoSEQ multiplex PCR, the repertoire was profiled, and TCRdb retains in-frame clones only, with some absent. V, J and clone size derive from that table, while D and trimming were established from the DNA sequence. The sample lists about 280,000 clones, 65% to 90% occurring once. The chain recombines TRBV5-1 with TRBJ2-7; 12 bases fit TRBD2. This clonotype was obtained from a human donor in a cohort sampled during active COVID-19. The sequenced material came from peripheral blood. CDR3 nucleotides: TGCGCCAGCAGCTTTGGACTAGCGGGACACCCCTCCGTCGAGCAGTACTTC. Its protein product is CASSFGLAGHPSVEQYF. Based on the CDR3 plus reference TRBV5-1 and TRBJ2-7, the full variable domain is KAGVTQTPRYLIKTRGQQVTLSCSPISGHRSVSWYQQTPGQGLQFLFEYFSETQRNKGNFPGRFSGRQFSNSRSEMNVSTLELGDSALYLCASSFGLAGHPSVEQYFGPGTRLTVT.